This TCR beta chain was captured by sequencing in a study of molecular identifiers for immune sequencing clone quantification. The count of this clonotype is one. The germline CDR1 and CDR2 sequences are MGHRA and YSYEKL. J gave up 13 bases and V 3 bases, and 11 bases lay outside the gene matches. The CDR3 totals 14 residues. Bulk TCR libraries were made with methods that had been previously described and with listed TCR primers. TCRdb re-analysed the PCR reads in MiXCR, keeping a single row per CDR3 protein. The data hold more than 550,000 distinct CDR3 sequences, with about 25% observed a single time.

What was sequenced was naive CD8+ T cells from blood, with Jurkat cell RNA spiked in. Regarding subset: FACS-sorted CD8+CD4-CCR7+CD45RA+ naive T cells. The rearrangement links TRBV4-1 to TRBJ2-7; TRBD2 aligns across 11 bases. This clonotype was obtained from a human donor in good health. Some libraries in this study had Jurkat cell RNA spiked in. The CDR3 DNA reads as TGCGCCAGCAGCCAGGGACTAGCGGAGTACGACCACTACTTC. Translating gives CASSQGLAEYDHYF.